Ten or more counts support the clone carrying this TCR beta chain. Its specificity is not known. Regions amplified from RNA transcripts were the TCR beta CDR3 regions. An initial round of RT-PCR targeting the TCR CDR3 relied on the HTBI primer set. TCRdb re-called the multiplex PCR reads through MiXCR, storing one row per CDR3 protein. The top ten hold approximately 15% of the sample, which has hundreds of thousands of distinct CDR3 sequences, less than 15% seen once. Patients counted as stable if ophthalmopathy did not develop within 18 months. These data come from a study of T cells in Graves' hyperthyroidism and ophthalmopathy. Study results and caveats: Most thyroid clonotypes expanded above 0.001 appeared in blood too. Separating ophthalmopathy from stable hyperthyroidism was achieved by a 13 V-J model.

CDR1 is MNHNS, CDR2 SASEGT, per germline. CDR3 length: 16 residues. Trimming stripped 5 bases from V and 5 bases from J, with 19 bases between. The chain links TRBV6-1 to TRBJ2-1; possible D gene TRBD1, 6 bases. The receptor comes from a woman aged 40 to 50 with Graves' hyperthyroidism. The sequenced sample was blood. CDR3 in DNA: TGTGCCAGCAGTACACGAACGGGACACCTTAACAATGAGCAGTTCTTC. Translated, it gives CASSTRTGHLNNEQFF.